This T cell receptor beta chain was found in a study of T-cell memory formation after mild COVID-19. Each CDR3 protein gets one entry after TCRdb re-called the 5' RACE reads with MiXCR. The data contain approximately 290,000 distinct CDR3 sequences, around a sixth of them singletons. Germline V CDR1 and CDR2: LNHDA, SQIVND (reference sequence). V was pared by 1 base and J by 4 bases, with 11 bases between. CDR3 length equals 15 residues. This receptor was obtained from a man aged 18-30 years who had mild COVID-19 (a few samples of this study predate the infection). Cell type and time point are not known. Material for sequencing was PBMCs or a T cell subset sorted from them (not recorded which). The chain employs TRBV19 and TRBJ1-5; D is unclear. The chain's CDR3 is CASSIGPPGNQPQHF. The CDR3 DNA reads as TGTGCCAGTAGTATAGGTCCCCCGGGGAATCAGCCCCAGCATTTT.